Below are 25 T cell receptor beta chains sequenced from a single sample in a study of cytomegalovirus exposure and HLA in healthy donors. Use of 60 Vbeta and 13 Jbeta primers characterized the PCR. Profiling relied on immunoSEQ multiplex PCR, and the TCRdb table lists in-frame clones only, not all of them. The sample records 150,000 or so clones, roughly 85% being singletons. Specimen: PBMCs. All receptors come from a man between 18 and 35 years old in good health and CMV-seropositive.

V is TRBV9 and J is TRBJ1-2; D gene ambiguous. Germline V gene sequence: CDR1 SGDLS, CDR2 YYNGEE. This CDR3 is built from 15 residues. V dropped 4 bases and J dropped 3 bases, with 16 bases sitting between them. The CDR3 reads CASSPNFQGDYGYTF. The CDR3 nucleotides are TGTGCCAGCAGCCCCAACTTCCAAGGAGACTATGGCTACACCTTC.

DNA of the CDR3: TGCGCCAGCAGCGCTAAGACAGGGTCCGGAAACACCATATATTTT. Translating it yields CASSAKTGSGNTIYF. This sequence joins TRBV5-1 and TRBJ1-3; TRBD1 aligns across 7 bases. CDR3 length: 15 residues. Germline V gene lookup returns CDR1 SGHRS and CDR2 YFSETQ. V lost 4 bases to trimming and J lost 4 bases; unmatched junction nucleotides: 8.

CDR3 sequence reads: CASSEESLAGSEQFF. DNA for the CDR3: TGTGCCAGCAGTGAAGAGAGCCTAGCGGGAAGTGAGCAGTTCTTC. The rearrangement uses TRBV2 and TRBJ2-1, with 9 bases that match TRBD2. Germline V gene sequence: CDR1 SNHLY, CDR2 FYNNEI. The CDR3 totals 15 residues. J lost 9 bases, V lost 1 base, and 7 bases had no gene match.

V usage is TRBV5-1 and J usage is TRBJ2-2; no clear D gene. CDR3 length: 14 amino acids. V lost 4 bases and J 7 bases, leaving 14 bases between the germline ends. Germline V lookup: CDR1 SGHRS, CDR2 YFSETQ. The CDR3: CASSVSQVIGELFF. CDR3 DNA: TGCGCCAGCAGCGTTTCGCAGGTTATCGGGGAGCTGTTTTTT.

This clone was observed a few times. V usage is TRBV2 and J usage is TRBJ2-7; 11 nucleotides align to TRBD1. After removal of 4 bases from V and 2 bases from J, the junction contained 4 bases not matched to a gene. The CDR3 is 15 residues long. Germline V lookup: CDR1 SNHLY, CDR2 FYNNEI. The chain's CDR3 is CASSGGQGGTYEQYF. In nucleotides, the CDR3 is TGTGCCAGCAGTGGGGGACAGGGGGGAACCTACGAGCAGTACTTC.

The chain employs TRBV19 and TRBJ1-2; 11 nucleotides match TRBD1. Per germline, CDR1 LNHDA and CDR2 SQIVND (reference sequence). CDR3 length equals 14 residues. The J segment lost 5 bases and the V segment lost 6 bases, leaving 5 bases of the junction unmatched. This CDR3 is CASSRDRGSYGYTF. CDR3 DNA sequence: TGTGCCAGTAGCCGGGACAGGGGGTCTTATGGCTACACCTTC.

This clone was seen only a few times. This chain connects TRBV6-5 to TRBJ1-1; weak D call: TRBD1 (6 bases). The CDR3 spans 13 residues. Germline values: CDR1 MNHEY, CDR2 SVGAGI. V was trimmed by 6 bases and J by 1 base, leaving 9 bases between them. This chain's CDR3 is CASRGQTNTEAFF. In DNA, the CDR3 is TGTGCCAGCAGGGGACAAACGAACACTGAAGCTTTCTTT.

The chain joins TRBV4-1 to TRBJ2-7, with D perhaps matching TRBD1 (5 bases). Trimming removed 0 bases at V and 2 bases at J, with 14 bases between. CDR3 size: 16 residues. Per germline, CDR1 MGHRA and CDR2 YSYEKL. This chain's CDR3 is CASSQEGWGATYEQYF. The CDR3 region has the DNA TGCGCCAGCAGCCAAGAAGGGTGGGGCGCTACCTACGAGCAGTACTTC.

The gene calls are TRBV4-1 and TRBJ1-3, with TRBD1 as a possible D gene (5 bases). Trimming removed 1 base at V and 0 bases at J, with 13 bases between. From germline, CDR1 is MGHRA and CDR2 YSYEKL. The CDR3 has 17 residues. The CDR3: CASSQVQAGTSGNTIYF. CDR3 coding DNA: TGCGCCAGCAGCCAAGTACAGGCTGGCACCTCTGGAAACACCATATATTTT.

This rearrangement joins TRBV9 to TRBJ1-3; D possibly corresponds to TRBD1 (6 bases). Trimming removed 4 bases from V and 8 bases from J, with 13 bases in between. The CDR3 has 13 amino acids. Germline assignment: CDR1 SGDLS and CDR2 YYNGEE. The CDR3 DNA follows: TGTGCCAGCAGCCAGGGGCAGGGATACACCATATATTTT. This codes for CASSQGQGYTIYF. The full variable domain, rest sourced from reference TRBV9 and TRBJ1-3, is DSGVTQTPKHLITATGQRVTLRCSPRSGDLSVYWYQQSLDQGLQFLIQYYNGEERAKGNILERFSAQQFPDLHSELNLSSLELGDSALYFCASSQGQGYTIYFGEGSWLTVV.

V usage is TRBV7-2 and J usage is TRBJ2-1; tentatively, D is TRBD2 (5 bases). V lost 5 bases and J 0 bases, leaving 17 bases between the germline ends. The CDR3 spans 17 residues. CDR1 and CDR2 (germline): SGHTA, FQGNSA. The CDR3 nucleotides read TGTGCCAGCAGCCAATACCACCCTGCGGGCTCCTACAATGAGCAGTTCTTC. It codes for CASSQYHPAGSYNEQFF.

In its sample, this clone was seen a few times. The chain has TRBV7-9 and TRBJ1-1, with a possible D match to TRBD1 (6 bases). The ends were cut back, 4 bases at V and 7 bases at J, with 19 bases in the middle. The germline V gene encodes CDR1 SEHNR and CDR2 FQNEAQ (reference sequence). The CDR3 covers 15 residues. The DNA for the CDR3 is TGTGCCAGCAGCTCGGACTTCGACAGGAATGATGAAGCTTTCTTT. Protein: CASSSDFDRNDEAFF.

The chain joins TRBV5-6 to TRBJ2-1; TRBD2 aligns across 8 bases. J gave up 8 bases and V 0 bases, and 10 bases lay outside the gene matches. The CDR3 covers 16 residues. Germline values: CDR1 SGHDT, CDR2 YYEEEE. DNA for the CDR3: TGTGCCAGCAGCTTGGGTCCCCCCGGACTAGCCGATGAGCAGTTCTTC. Protein: CASSLGPPGLADEQFF.

This chain uses TRBV9 with TRBJ2-1; no clear D gene. Per the germline V gene, CDR1 is SGDLS and CDR2 is YYNGEE. V gave up 3 bases and J gave up 4 bases, with 17 bases separating them. The CDR3 contains 16 residues. The CDR3 DNA follows: TGTGCCAGCAGCGCGAGAGCGACCCCAACTTACAATGAGCAGTTCTTC. Translated: CASSARATPTYNEQFF.

The V gene is TRBV5-1, the J gene TRBJ1-5; 7 bases are a match to TRBD1. CDR1 is SGHRS, CDR2 YFSETQ, per germline. V lost 4 bases to trimming and J lost 8 bases; unmatched junction nucleotides: 9. CDR3 length: 14 residues. DNA of the CDR3: TGCGCCAGCAGCGTGACAGGGTCGGGAGAGCCCCAGCATTTT. Translating gives CASSVTGSGEPQHF.

This clone has only one observation. The J gene is TRBJ2-1, the V gene TRBV5-6, with 8 bases lining up with TRBD1. In germline, CDR1 is SGHDT, CDR2 YYEEEE. This CDR3 has 14 residues. Unmatched junction bases numbered 7, after V lost 4 bases and J lost 7 bases. The CDR3 coding sequence is TGTGCCAGCAGCCTCGGGACAGGTGTTAATGAGCAGTTCTTC. Translated, it gives CASSLGTGVNEQFF.

This chain links TRBV5-6 with TRBJ2-5; TRBD2 matches at 7 bases. This CDR3 contains 13 residues. V shed 5 bases and J 3 bases; nucleotides not matched to a gene: 4. Germline values: CDR1 SGHDT, CDR2 YYEEEE. The CDR3 reads CASSLLAEETQYF. In nucleotides, the CDR3 is TGTGCCAGCAGTCTGCTAGCGGAAGAGACCCAGTACTTC.

To note about this clone: The conserved final phenylalanine or tryptophan is absent from the CDR3, which likely points to a read error. CDR3 DNA sequence: TGTGCCAGCAGTGACGAGTTCCCCAATTCACCCCTCCACCTT. It is translated as CASSDEFPNSPLHL. The chain joins TRBV2 to TRBJ1-6; D uncertain. The length of the CDR3 is 14 residues. V lost 3 bases to trimming and J lost 7 bases, with 10 bases between them. Per the germline V gene, CDR1 is SNHLY and CDR2 is FYNNEI.

The genes are TRBV9 and TRBJ1-2, with 8 nucleotides matching TRBD1. CDR3 length: 15 residues. Trimming removed 0 bases from V and 5 bases from J; junction bases left unmatched: 6. Germline values: CDR1 SGDLS, CDR2 YYNGEE. The CDR3 is CASSVAQGARYGYTF. The CDR3 nucleotides read TGTGCCAGCAGCGTAGCTCAGGGGGCCCGGTATGGCTACACCTTC. The full variable domain, its missing parts supplied by reference TRBV9 and TRBJ1-2, is DSGVTQTPKHLITATGQRVTLRCSPRSGDLSVYWYQQSLDQGLQFLIQYYNGEERAKGNILERFSAQQFPDLHSELNLSSLELGDSALYFCASSVAQGARYGYTFGSGTRLTVV.

Only one count was recorded for this clone. This rearrangement joins TRBV5-4 to TRBJ1-1, with D unresolved. The CDR3 length is 12 residues. Trimming shortened V by 2 bases and J by 8 bases, and 10 bases separated the two germline ends. The germline gives CDR1 SGHNT, CDR2 YYREEE (reference sequence). As DNA, the CDR3 is TGTGCCAGCAGCTTCCTAGGCGGAGAAGCTTTCTTT. The encoded protein is CASSFLGGEAFF.

The sample holds one count of this clone. The junction shows a germline mismatch at one end, possibly a read error. This chain links TRBV6-1 with TRBJ2-1; 8 bases match TRBD1. The length of the CDR3 is 15 residues. Germline lookup yields CDR1 MNHNS and CDR2 SASEGT. CDR3 bases: TGTGCCAGCAGCGAAGCTGGCGGACAGGGCGAGGAGCAGTTCTTC. Translation: CASSEAGGQGEEQFF.

The chain joins TRBV28 to TRBJ2-7; 7 bases line up with TRBD2. There are 16 residues in the CDR3. V dropped 3 bases and J dropped 2; count of bases not matched to a gene: 10. Germline V CDR1 and CDR2: MDHEN, SYDVKM. CDR3 bases: TGTGCCAGCAGTTTTGCCCAGCGGGATTTGACCTACGAGCAGTACTTC. Its protein is CASSFAQRDLTYEQYF.

The rearrangement uses TRBV11-2 and TRBJ1-2; 7 positions agree with TRBD1. The CDR3 contains 15 residues. V was pared by 2 bases and J by 1 base, with 4 bases of the junction left unmatched. In germline, CDR1 is SGHAT, CDR2 FQNNGV. CDR3 region: CASSLRGQINYGYTF. Here the CDR3 DNA reads TGTGCCAGCAGCTTACGGGGACAGATTAACTATGGCTACACCTTC.

The chain employs TRBV6-5 and TRBJ2-1; TRBD2 aligns across 7 bases. CDR3 size: 15 residues. J lost 8 bases, V lost 4 bases, and 11 bases had no gene match. Germline V gene sequence: CDR1 MNHEY, CDR2 SVGAGI. The CDR3 reads CASSSGVWGGYEQFF. The DNA for the CDR3 is TGTGCCAGCAGTTCCGGAGTCTGGGGGGGGTATGAGCAGTTCTTC.

The chain employs TRBV7-3 and TRBJ2-7; TRBD2 is a possible D gene (7 bases). This CDR3 has 14 amino acids. Germline V gene lookup returns CDR1 SGHTA and CDR2 FQGTGA. Trimming shortened V by 5 bases and J by 5 bases, and 16 bases separated the two germline ends. The CDR3 nucleotides are TGTGCCAGCAGCGTCTTGGGGGGGGCGGACGAGCAGTACTTC. Protein product: CASSVLGGADEQYF.